Here is one T cell receptor (beta chain) with its context. Its antigen is not identified. This record comes from a study of T cell responses to AZD1222 COVID-19 vaccine. Regarding the study as a whole: Elevations in Spike-specific TCR breadth and depth followed administration of two AZD1222 doses. CD4 TCRs covered the whole spike, strongest at regions 160-218 and 743-854.

The CDR3 is 13 amino acids. Germline CDR1 is SEHNR and CDR2 is FQNEAQ (reference sequence). The V and J ends lost 5 bases and 11 bases respectively, with 19 bases between them. Clones were read by immunoSEQ multiplex PCR, and TCRdb kept only the in-frame ones, dropping some. Of 150,000 or so clones listed, just under 95% are singletons. The chain combines TRBV7-9 with TRBJ2-7; possibly TRBD1 or TRBD2 for D (5 bases each). This clonotype was obtained from an adult in good health. The source material was peripheral blood, sampled on day 0 of AZD1222 vaccination. The CDR3 region has the DNA TGTGCCAGCAGCCCTCCTCGGGGCTCCGGAAAGTACTTC. Protein product: CASSPPRGSGKYF.